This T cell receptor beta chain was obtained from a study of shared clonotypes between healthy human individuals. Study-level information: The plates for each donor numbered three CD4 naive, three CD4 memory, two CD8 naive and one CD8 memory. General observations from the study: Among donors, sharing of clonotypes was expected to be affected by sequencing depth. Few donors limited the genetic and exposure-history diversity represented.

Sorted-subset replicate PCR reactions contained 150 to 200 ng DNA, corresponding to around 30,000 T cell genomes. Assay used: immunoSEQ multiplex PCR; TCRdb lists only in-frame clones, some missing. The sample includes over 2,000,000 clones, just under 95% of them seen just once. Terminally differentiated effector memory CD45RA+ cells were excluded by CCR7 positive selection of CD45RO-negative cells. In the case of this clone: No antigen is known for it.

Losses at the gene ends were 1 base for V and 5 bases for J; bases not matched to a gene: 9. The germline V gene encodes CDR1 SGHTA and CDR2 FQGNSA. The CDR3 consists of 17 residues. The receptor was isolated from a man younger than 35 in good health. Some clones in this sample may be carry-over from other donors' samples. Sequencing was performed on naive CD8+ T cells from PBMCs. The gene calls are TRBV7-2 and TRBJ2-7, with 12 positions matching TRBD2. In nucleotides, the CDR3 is TGTGCCAGCAGCTTAGGGGGACTAGCGGGCATCGGTGACGAGCAGTACTTC. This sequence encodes CASSLGGLAGIGDEQYF.